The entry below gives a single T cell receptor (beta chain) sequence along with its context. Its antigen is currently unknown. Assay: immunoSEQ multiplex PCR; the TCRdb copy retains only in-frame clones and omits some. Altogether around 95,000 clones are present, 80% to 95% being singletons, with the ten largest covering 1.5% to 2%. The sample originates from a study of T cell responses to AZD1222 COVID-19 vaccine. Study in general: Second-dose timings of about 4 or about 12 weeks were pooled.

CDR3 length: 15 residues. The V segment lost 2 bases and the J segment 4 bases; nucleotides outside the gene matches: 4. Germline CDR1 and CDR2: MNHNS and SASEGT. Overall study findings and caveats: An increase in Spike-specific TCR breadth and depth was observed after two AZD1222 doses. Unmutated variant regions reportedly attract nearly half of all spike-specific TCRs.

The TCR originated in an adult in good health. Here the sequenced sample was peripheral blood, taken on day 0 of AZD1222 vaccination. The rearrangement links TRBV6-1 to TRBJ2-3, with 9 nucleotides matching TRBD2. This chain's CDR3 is CASSETGLAPDTQYF. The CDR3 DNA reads TGTGCCAGCAGTGAAACGGGACTAGCCCCAGATACGCAGTATTTT.